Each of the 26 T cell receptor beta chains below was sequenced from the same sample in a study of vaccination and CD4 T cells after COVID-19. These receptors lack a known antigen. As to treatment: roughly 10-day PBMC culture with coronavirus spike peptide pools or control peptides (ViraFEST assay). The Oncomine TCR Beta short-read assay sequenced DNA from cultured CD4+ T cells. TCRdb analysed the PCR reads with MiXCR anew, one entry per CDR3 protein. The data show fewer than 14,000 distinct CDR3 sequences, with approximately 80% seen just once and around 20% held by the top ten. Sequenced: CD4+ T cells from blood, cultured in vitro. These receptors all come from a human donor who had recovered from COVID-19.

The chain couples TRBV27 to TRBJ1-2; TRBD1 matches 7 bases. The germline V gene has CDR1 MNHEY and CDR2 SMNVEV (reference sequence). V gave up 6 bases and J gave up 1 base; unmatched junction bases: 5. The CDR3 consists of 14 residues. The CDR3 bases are TGTGCCAGCAGGCGACAGGGTGATAACTATGGCTACACCTTC. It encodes CASRRQGDNYGYTF.

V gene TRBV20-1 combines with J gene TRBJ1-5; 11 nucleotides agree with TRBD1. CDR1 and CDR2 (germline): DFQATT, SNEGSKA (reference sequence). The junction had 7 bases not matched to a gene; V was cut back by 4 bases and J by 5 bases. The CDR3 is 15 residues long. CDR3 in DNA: TGCAGTGCTAACTCTTGGACAGGGGGCCATCAGCCCCAGCATTTT. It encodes CSANSWTGGHQPQHF.

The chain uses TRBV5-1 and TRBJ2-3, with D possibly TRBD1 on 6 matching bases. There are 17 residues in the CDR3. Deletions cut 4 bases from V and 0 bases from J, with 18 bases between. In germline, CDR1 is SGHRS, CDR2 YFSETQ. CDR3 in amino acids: CASSAPTGTPSTDTQYF. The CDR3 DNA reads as TGCGCCAGCAGCGCACCCACAGGGACGCCTAGCACAGATACGCAGTATTTT.

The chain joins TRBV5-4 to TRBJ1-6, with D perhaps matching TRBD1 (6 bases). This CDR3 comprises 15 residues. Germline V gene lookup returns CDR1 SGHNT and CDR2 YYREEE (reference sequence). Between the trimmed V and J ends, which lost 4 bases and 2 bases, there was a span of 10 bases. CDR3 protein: CASSPTGTYNSPLHF. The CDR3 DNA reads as TGTGCCAGCAGCCCGACAGGAACCTATAATTCACCCCTCCACTTT.

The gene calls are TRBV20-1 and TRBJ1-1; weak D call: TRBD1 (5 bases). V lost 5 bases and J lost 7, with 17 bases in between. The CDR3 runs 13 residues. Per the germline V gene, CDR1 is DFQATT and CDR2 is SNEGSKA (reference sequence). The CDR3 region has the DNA TGCAGTGCTCAACTCAGGGTAGCGGGTGAAGCTTTCTTT. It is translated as CSAQLRVAGEAFF.

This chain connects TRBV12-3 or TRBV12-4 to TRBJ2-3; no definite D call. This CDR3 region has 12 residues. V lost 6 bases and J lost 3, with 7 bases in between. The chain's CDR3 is CASRPGTDTQYF. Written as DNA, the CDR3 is TGTGCCAGCAGGCCTGGAACAGATACGCAGTATTTT.

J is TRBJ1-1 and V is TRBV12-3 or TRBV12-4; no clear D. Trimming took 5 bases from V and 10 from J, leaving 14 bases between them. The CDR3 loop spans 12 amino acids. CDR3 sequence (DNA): TGTGCCAGCAGTGGACCTGAAAAGGGAGCTTTCTTT. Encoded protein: CASSGPEKGAFF.

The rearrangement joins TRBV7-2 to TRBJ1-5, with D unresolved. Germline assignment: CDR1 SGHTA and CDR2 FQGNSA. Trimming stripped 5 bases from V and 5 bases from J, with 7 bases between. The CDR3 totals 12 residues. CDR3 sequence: CASSQDYQPQHF. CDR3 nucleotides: TGTGCCAGCAGCCAGGACTATCAGCCCCAGCATTTT.

The CDR3 is CASSYSLGGISTGELFF. The CDR3 region has the DNA TGTGCCAGCAGTTACTCGTTAGGGGGGATTAGCACCGGGGAGCTGTTTTTT. The rearrangement joins TRBV6-5 to TRBJ2-2; tentatively, D is TRBD1 or TRBD2 (6 bases each). The V end lost 0 bases, the J end lost 4 bases, and 15 bases lay between the germline ends. The CDR3 extends over 17 amino acids. In germline, CDR1 is MNHEY, CDR2 SVGAGI.

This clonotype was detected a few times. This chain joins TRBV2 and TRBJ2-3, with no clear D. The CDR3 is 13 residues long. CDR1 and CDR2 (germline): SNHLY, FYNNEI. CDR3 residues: CEARGDSTDTQYF. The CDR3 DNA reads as TGTGAGGCGCGTGGAGACTCCACAGATACGCAGTATTTT.

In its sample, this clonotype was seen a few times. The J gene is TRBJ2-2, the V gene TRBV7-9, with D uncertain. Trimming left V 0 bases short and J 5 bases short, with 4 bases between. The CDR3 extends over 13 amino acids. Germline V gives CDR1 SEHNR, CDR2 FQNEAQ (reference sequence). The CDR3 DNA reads TGTGCCAGCAGCTTAGCTGCGACCGGGGAGCTGTTTTTT. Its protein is CASSLAATGELFF.

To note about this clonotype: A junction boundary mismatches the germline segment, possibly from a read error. CDR3 loop: CATSDTNTGKLFF. CDR3 nucleotide sequence: TGTGCCACCTCCGACACGAACACCGGGAAGCTGTTTTTT. J is TRBJ2-2 and V is TRBV24-1, with D tentatively TRBD2 (5 bases). Germline V lookup: CDR1 KGHDR, CDR2 SFDVKD. This CDR3 contains 13 residues.

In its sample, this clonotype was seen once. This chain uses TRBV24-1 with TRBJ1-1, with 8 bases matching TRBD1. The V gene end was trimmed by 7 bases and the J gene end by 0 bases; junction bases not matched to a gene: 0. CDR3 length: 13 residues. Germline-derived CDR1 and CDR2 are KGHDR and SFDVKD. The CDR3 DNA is TGTGCCACCAGGGGACAGGTGAACACTGAAGCTTTCTTT. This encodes CATRGQVNTEAFF.

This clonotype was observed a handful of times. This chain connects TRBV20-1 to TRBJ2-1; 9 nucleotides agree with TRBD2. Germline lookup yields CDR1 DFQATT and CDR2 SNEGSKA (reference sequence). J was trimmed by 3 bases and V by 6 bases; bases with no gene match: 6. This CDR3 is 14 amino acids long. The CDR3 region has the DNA TGCAGTGCCCGAGCGGGAGGCCACTACAATGAGCAGTTCTTC. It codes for CSARAGGHYNEQFF.

CDR3 in DNA: TGTGCCAGCAGTGCTCATTCCGGGACTAGCGGGCAAGAGACCCAGTACTTC. Protein: CASSAHSGTSGQETQYF. The rearrangement links TRBV6-1 to TRBJ2-5; 12 bases fit TRBD2. Germline V lookup: CDR1 MNHNS, CDR2 SASEGT. CDR3 length: 17 residues. The J segment lost 2 bases and the V segment lost 4 bases, leaving 8 bases of the junction unmatched.

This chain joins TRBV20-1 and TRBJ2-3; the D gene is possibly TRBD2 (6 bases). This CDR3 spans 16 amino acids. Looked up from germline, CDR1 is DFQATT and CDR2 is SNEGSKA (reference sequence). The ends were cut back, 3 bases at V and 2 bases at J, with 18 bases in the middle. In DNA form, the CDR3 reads TGCAGTGCTAGGGTGGAGCGCGGGGTACTCACAGATACGCAGTATTTT. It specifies CSARVERGVLTDTQYF.

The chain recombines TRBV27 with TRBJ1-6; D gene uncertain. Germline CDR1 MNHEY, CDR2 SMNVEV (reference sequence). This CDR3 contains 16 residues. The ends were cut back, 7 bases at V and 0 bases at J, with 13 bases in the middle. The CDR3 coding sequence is TGTGCCAGCAACTTAGGTCGGAGCTCCTATAATTCACCCCTCCACTTT. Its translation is CASNLGRSSYNSPLHF.

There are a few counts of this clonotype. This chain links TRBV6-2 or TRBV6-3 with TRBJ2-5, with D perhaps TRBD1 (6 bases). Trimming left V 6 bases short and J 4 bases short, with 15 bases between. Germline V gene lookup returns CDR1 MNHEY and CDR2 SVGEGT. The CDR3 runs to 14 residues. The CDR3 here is CASSPRGVAETQYF. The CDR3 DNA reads TGTGCCAGCAGCCCCAGGGGAGTGGCAGAGACCCAGTACTTC.

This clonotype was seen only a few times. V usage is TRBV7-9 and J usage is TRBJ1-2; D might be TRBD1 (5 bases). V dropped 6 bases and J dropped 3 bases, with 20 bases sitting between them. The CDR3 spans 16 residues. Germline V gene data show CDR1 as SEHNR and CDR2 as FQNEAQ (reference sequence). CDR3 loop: CASRSKASGNDYGYTF. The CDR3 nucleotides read TGTGCCAGCAGATCCAAAGCCTCAGGGAACGACTATGGCTACACCTTC.

The CDR3 region has the DNA TGCAGTGCTGCACAGGGGTTCGTCGGGGAGCTGTTTTTT. Its protein product is CSAAQGFVGELFF. The chain carries TRBV20-1 and TRBJ2-2; the match to TRBD1 covers 7 bases. This CDR3 is 13 amino acids long. Per germline, CDR1 DFQATT and CDR2 SNEGSKA (reference sequence). The junction had 7 bases not matched to a gene; V was cut back by 5 bases and J by 7 bases.

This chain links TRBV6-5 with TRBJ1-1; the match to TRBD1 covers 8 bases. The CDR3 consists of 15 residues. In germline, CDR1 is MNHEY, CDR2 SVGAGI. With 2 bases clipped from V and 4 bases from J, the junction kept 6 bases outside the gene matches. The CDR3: CASSYNNRGGTEAFF. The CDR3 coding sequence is TGTGCCAGCAGTTACAATAACAGGGGGGGCACTGAAGCTTTCTTT.

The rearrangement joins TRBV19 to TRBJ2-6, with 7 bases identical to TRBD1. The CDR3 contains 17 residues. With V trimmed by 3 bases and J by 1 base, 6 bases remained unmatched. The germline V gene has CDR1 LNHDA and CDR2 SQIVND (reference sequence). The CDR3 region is CASSISNRGSGANVLTF. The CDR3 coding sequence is TGTGCCAGTAGTATTTCTAACAGGGGATCTGGGGCCAACGTCCTGACTTTC.

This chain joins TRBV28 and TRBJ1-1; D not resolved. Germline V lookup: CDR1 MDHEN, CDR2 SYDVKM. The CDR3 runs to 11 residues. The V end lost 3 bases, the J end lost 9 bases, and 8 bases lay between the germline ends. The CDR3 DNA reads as TGTGCCAGCAGTTTGGGCAGACAAGCTTTCTTT. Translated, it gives CASSLGRQAFF.

CDR3 protein: CASNAVGGVQPQHF. Written as DNA, the CDR3 is TGTGCCAGCAACGCGGTTGGCGGGGTCCAGCCCCAGCATTTT. The J gene is TRBJ1-5, the V gene TRBV6-2 or TRBV6-3; no firm D call. Per germline, CDR1 MNHEY and CDR2 SVGEGT. V was pared by 7 bases and J by 7 bases, with 17 bases between. This CDR3 spans 14 amino acids.

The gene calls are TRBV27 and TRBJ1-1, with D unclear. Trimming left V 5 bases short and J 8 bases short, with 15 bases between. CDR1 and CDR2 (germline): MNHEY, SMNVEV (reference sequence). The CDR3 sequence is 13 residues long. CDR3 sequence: CASSPRPRREAFF. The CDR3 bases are TGTGCCAGCAGTCCGCGACCGCGCAGGGAAGCTTTCTTT.

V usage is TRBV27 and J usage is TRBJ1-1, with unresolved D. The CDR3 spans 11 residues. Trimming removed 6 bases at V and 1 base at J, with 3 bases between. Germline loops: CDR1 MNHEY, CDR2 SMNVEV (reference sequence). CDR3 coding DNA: TGTGCCAGCAGGTCGAACACTGAAGCTTTCTTT. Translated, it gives CASRSNTEAFF.